The 28 T cell receptor beta chains presented below share a single source sample, sequenced in a study of CD8 T cells in ankylosing spondylitis (dated by TCRdb to 2017 to 2019). Study-wide conclusions, independent of this receptor: A TCR beta motif made up of several highly homologous amino acid variants appeared to be characteristic of blood from ankylosing spondylitis patients.

These receptors have no known antigen. Library preparation used 5' RACE. TCRdb lists the instrument as Illumina HiSeq 2500. Starting from the raw public reads, TCRdb applied fastp trimming at Q25, assembled clones with MiXCR and retained in-frame beta chains. CDR3 protein duplicates are merged, each entry listing the most common genes and DNA. The sample yields under 150,000 distinct CDR3 sequences; about a sixth were counted once. Around a third of the sample comes from the top ten. The sample was blood, either unsorted or a sorted T cell fraction (not recorded which). Source of these receptors: a male donor with ankylosing spondylitis.

This clonotype was counted between two and nine times. The chain combines TRBV27 with TRBJ2-7, with 9 bases lining up with TRBD1. This CDR3 has 16 amino acids. Germline assignment: CDR1 MNHEY and CDR2 SMNVEV (reference sequence). V trimming: 5 bases; J trimming: 7 bases; junction bases outside the gene matches: 15. The CDR3 DNA follows: TGTGCCAGCAGTCTGAGTCACAGGGGGCGCTTGGGTGAGCAGTACTTC. Residues: CASSLSHRGRLGEQYF.

This clonotype has more than one count but fewer than ten. The chain couples TRBV6-1 to TRBJ2-3; TRBD2 aligns across 7 bases. Trimming removed 5 bases from V and 0 bases from J; junction bases left unmatched: 5. The CDR3 is made up of 15 amino acids. Per the germline V gene, CDR1 is MNHNS and CDR2 is SASEGT. CDR3 sequence reads: CASSTRTSSTDTQYF. CDR3 nucleotide sequence: TGTGCCAGCAGTACGCGGACTAGTAGCACAGATACGCAGTATTTT.

V gene TRBV12-3 or TRBV12-4 combines with J gene TRBJ1-2; the D gene is possibly TRBD1 (5 bases). V gave up 7 bases and J gave up 7 bases, with 10 bases separating them. There are 11 residues in the CDR3. In DNA form, the CDR3 reads TGTGCCAGCACATCAGGGTCTGGCTACACCTTC. Its translation is CASTSGSGYTF.

The V and J genes are TRBV28 and TRBJ1-1; D is uncertain. V was cut by 10 bases and J by 1 base, with 16 bases left in between. The length of the CDR3 is 14 residues. The germline V gene has CDR1 MDHEN and CDR2 SYDVKM. Here the CDR3 reads CATIRRLTNTEAFF. The CDR3 nucleotides read TGTGCCACCATCCGCCGGCTAACGAACACTGAAGCTTTCTTT.

In its sample, this clonotype was seen many times. J is TRBJ2-5 and V is TRBV20-1; D might be TRBD1 (5 bases). CDR1 and CDR2 from the germline V gene are DFQATT and SNEGSKA (reference sequence). Deletions cut 3 bases from V and 5 bases from J, with 16 bases between. This CDR3 is built from 14 residues. CDR3: CSASWQGMLETQYF. In nucleotides, the CDR3 is TGCAGTGCTAGTTGGCAGGGAATGTTGGAGACCCAGTACTTC.

This clonotype has a handful of counts. V and J are TRBV21-1 and TRBJ2-5; the tabulated D call, TRBD2, remains unverified against the DNA. TRBV21-1 is termed a pseudogene. CDR3 size: 13 residues. The DNA of the CDR3 is TGTGCCAGCACCCTCAGGAGGGCAGAGACCCAGTACTTC. Protein sequence: CASTLRRAETQYF.

The chain links TRBV4-1 to TRBJ2-7; TRBD1 agrees at 7 bases. This CDR3 has 16 residues. V shed 3 bases and J 4 bases; nucleotides not matched to a gene: 12. CDR1 and CDR2 from the germline V gene are MGHRA and YSYEKL. The CDR3 region has the DNA TGCGCCAGCAGCCACCCGGGACAGTTAAAATTTTACGAGCAGTACTTC. It encodes CASSHPGQLKFYEQYF.

This clonotype turned up a few times. The chain uses TRBV7-9 and TRBJ2-1; the match to TRBD1 covers 10 bases. The CDR3 consists of 16 residues. Trimming cost V 4 bases and J 5 bases; bases outside gene matches: 8. The germline gives CDR1 SEHNR, CDR2 FQNEAQ (reference sequence). CDR3 nucleotide sequence: TGTGCCAGCAGCTACCCGGGACAGGGGATAGACAATGAGCAGTTCTTC. It is translated as CASSYPGQGIDNEQFF.

The chain combines TRBV12-3 or TRBV12-4 with TRBJ1-1; no firm D call. The length of the CDR3 is 14 residues. Trimming took off 3 bases at V and 3 bases at J, with 11 bases between the two ends. The CDR3 sequence is CASSFYATDTEAFF. For the CDR3, the DNA is TGTGCCAGCAGTTTTTATGCGACGGACACTGAAGCTTTCTTT.

In its sample, this clonotype was seen a few times. The chain carries TRBV15 and TRBJ1-5; a weak D match, TRBD1 (6 bases). Germline-derived CDR1 and CDR2 are LNHNV and YYDKDF (reference sequence). Trimming pared 9 bases from V and 6 bases from J, leaving 15 bases between. This CDR3 is built from 13 residues. The CDR3 region has the DNA TGTGCCACTGGGGATTTCAGGGGTCAGCCCCAGCATTTT. Translation gives CATGDFRGQPQHF. Supplemented by reference TRBV15 and TRBJ1-5, the full variable domain reads DAMVIQNPRYQVTQFGKPVTLSCSQTLNHNVMYWYQQKSSQAPKLLFHYYDKDFNNEADTPDNFQSRRPNTSFCFLDIRSPGLGDTAMYLCATGDFRGQPQHFGDGTRLSIL.

This clonotype was counted a few times. The V and J genes are TRBV11-2 and TRBJ1-1; the D is unclear. The CDR3 is 14 residues long. Germline loops: CDR1 SGHAT, CDR2 FQNNGV. Trimming left V 5 bases short and J 4 bases short, with 14 bases between. In DNA form, the CDR3 reads TGTGCCAGCAGCAACACGGTACTTTTCACTGAAGCTTTCTTT. Amino acid sequence: CASSNTVLFTEAFF.

The chain uses TRBV19 and TRBJ1-5, with D perhaps TRBD1 (5 bases). CDR1 and CDR2 from the germline V gene are LNHDA and SQIVND (reference sequence). The CDR3 is made up of 15 amino acids. Between the trimmed V and J ends, which lost 1 base and 9 bases, there was a span of 16 bases. For the CDR3, the DNA is TGTGCCAGTAGTATAGGACAGACCGCGAAGGTGCCCCAGCATTTT. Translating it yields CASSIGQTAKVPQHF. Based on the CDR3 plus reference TRBV19 and TRBJ1-5, the full variable domain is DGGITQSPKYLFRKEGQNVTLSCEQNLNHDAMYWYRQDPGQGLRLIYYSQIVNDFQKGDIAEGYSVSREKKESFPLTVTSAQKNPTAFYLCASSIGQTAKVPQHFGDGTRLSIL.

This clonotype has more than one count but fewer than ten. V and J are TRBV7-3 and TRBJ1-3, with D possibly being TRBD1 (5 bases). Germline V CDR1 and CDR2: SGHTA, FQGTGA. Deletions cut 1 base from V and 2 bases from J, with 9 bases between. The CDR3 is 15 residues long. CDR3 sequence reads: CASSLIGGTGNTIYF. CDR3 nucleotides: TGTGCCAGCAGCTTAATTGGGGGTACTGGAAACACCATATATTTT.

The chain recombines TRBV15 with TRBJ2-1; TRBD2 matches 7 bases. The CDR3 is 15 residues long. From germline, CDR1 is LNHNV and CDR2 YYDKDF (reference sequence). Trimming at V came to 8 bases and at J to 5 bases, leaving 12 bases not matched to a gene. The CDR3 sequence is CATSERREWHNEQFF. The CDR3 DNA is TGTGCCACCTCTGAGCGGCGGGAGTGGCACAATGAGCAGTTCTTC. Full variable domain (missing parts from reference TRBV15 and TRBJ2-1): DAMVIQNPRYQVTQFGKPVTLSCSQTLNHNVMYWYQQKSSQAPKLLFHYYDKDFNNEADTPDNFQSRRPNTSFCFLDIRSPGLGDTAMYLCATSERREWHNEQFFGPGTRLTVL.

This clonotype has more than one count but fewer than ten. The V gene is TRBV27, the J gene TRBJ2-3, with 11 bases aligning to TRBD2. The CDR3 covers 16 residues. CDR1 is MNHEY and CDR2 is SMNVEV in the germline V gene (reference sequence). V lost 6 bases, J lost 0 bases, and 5 bases stayed unmatched. CDR3 sequence reads: CASSRLAGYSTDTQYF. DNA of the CDR3: TGTGCCAGCAGCCGACTAGCGGGGTATAGCACAGATACGCAGTATTTT.

This clonotype turned up a few times. J is TRBJ2-6 and V is TRBV5-1, with 8 bases that match TRBD1. The CDR3 has 18 amino acids. Germline CDR1 reads SGHRS; CDR2 reads YFSETQ. V shed 0 bases and J 0 bases; nucleotides not matched to a gene: 5. CDR3 region: CASSLAGTGVSGANVLTF. CDR3 nucleotide sequence: TGCGCCAGCAGCTTGGCCGGGACAGGAGTCTCTGGGGCCAACGTCCTGACTTTC.

Many counts were recorded for this clonotype. V is TRBV7-9 and J is TRBJ2-1, with D possibly being TRBD1 (5 bases). This CDR3 has 12 residues. CDR1 is SEHNR and CDR2 is FQNEAQ in the germline V gene (reference sequence). The V gene lost 1 base and the J gene lost 7 bases, with 5 bases spanning the gap. DNA for the CDR3: TGTGCCAGCAGCTTAGGACAGAATGAGCAGTTCTTC. Translating it yields CASSLGQNEQFF.

The gene calls are TRBV9 and TRBJ2-1; 8 bases line up with TRBD1. This CDR3 spans 17 amino acids. Germline CDR1 reads SGDLS; CDR2 reads YYNGEE. Trimming at V came to 0 bases and at J to 4 bases, leaving 9 bases not matched to a gene. For the CDR3, the DNA is TGTGCCAGCAGCGTAGGGACAGTACAGGGGGTTTACAATGAGCAGTTCTTC. Its translation is CASSVGTVQGVYNEQFF. Combining the CDR3 with reference TRBV9 and TRBJ2-1 gives the whole variable domain DSGVTQTPKHLITATGQRVTLRCSPRSGDLSVYWYQQSLDQGLQFLIQYYNGEERAKGNILERFSAQQFPDLHSELNLSSLELGDSALYFCASSVGTVQGVYNEQFFGPGTRLTVL.

The chain is built from TRBV7-9 and TRBJ2-1; the match to TRBD2 covers 12 bases. CDR3 length equals 17 residues. Trimming took 5 bases from V and 4 from J; bases not matched to a gene: 9. The V gene's germline CDR1 is SEHNR and CDR2 FQNEAQ (reference sequence). The CDR3 DNA sequence: TGTGCCAGCAGCCACAGTACTAGCGGGAGGAGGTACAATGAGCAGTTCTTC. As protein: CASSHSTSGRRYNEQFF.

The CDR3 spells CASSFFASADTQYF. CDR3 nucleotide sequence: TGTGCCAGCAGTTTCTTTGCTAGCGCAGATACGCAGTATTTT. The rearrangement links TRBV27 to TRBJ2-3, with D perhaps TRBD2 (6 bases). The CDR3 has 14 amino acids. Deletions cut 3 bases from V and 4 bases from J, with 11 bases between. Per the germline V gene, CDR1 is MNHEY and CDR2 is SMNVEV (reference sequence).

This chain links TRBV7-2 with TRBJ1-1, with D possibly TRBD1 on 5 matching bases. The CDR3 contains 12 residues. V gave up 4 bases and J gave up 11 bases, with 14 bases separating them. Germline V lookup: CDR1 SGHTA, CDR2 FQGNSA. CDR3 amino acids: CASSWGPSGAFF. The CDR3 coding sequence is TGTGCCAGCAGCTGGGGACCCAGTGGGGCTTTCTTT.

This clonotype was detected only a few times. The chain couples TRBV27 to TRBJ2-1, with 8 bases identical to TRBD2. V lost 8 bases, J lost 2 bases, and 5 bases stayed unmatched. CDR3 length: 14 residues. Germline CDR1 is MNHEY and CDR2 is SMNVEV (reference sequence). DNA of the CDR3: TGTGCCAGCCATTTAGCGGGGCCCTACAATGAGCAGTTCTTC. It specifies CASHLAGPYNEQFF.

The genes are TRBV2 and TRBJ2-1; 14 positions agree with TRBD2. With 10 bases clipped from V and 4 bases from J, the junction kept 12 bases outside the gene matches. This CDR3 region has 17 residues. CDR1 is SNHLY, CDR2 FYNNEI, per germline. The CDR3 here is CATGTSGRTGSYNEQFF. CDR3 DNA: TGTGCCACCGGGACTAGCGGGAGAACAGGGTCGTACAATGAGCAGTTCTTC.

This clonotype was counted a few times. The DNA for the CDR3 is TGCGCCAGCAGCTTGTTGGGACTAGCGGGAGTTTTGGAAGAGACCCAGTACTTC. This sequence encodes CASSLLGLAGVLEETQYF. The V call is TRBV5-1, the J call TRBJ2-5; 14 bases are a match to TRBD2. CDR1 SGHRS and CDR2 YFSETQ come from the germline V gene. The V segment lost 1 base and the J segment 3 bases; nucleotides outside the gene matches: 8. The CDR3 loop spans 18 amino acids.

Only a few counts were recorded for this clonotype. The chain employs TRBV7-2 and TRBJ2-5; 9 bases are a match to TRBD2. Trimming cost V 5 bases and J 3 bases; bases outside gene matches: 7. The length of the CDR3 is 15 residues. CDR1 is SGHTA, CDR2 FQGNSA, per germline. The CDR3 DNA reads TGTGCCAGCAGCCTTGGACTAGCGCGGAAAGAGACCCAGTACTTC. Protein sequence: CASSLGLARKETQYF. The full variable domain, rest sourced from reference TRBV7-2 and TRBJ2-5, is GAGVSQSPSNKVTEKGKDVELRCDPISGHTALYWYRQSLGQGLEFLIYFQGNSAPDKSGLPSDRFSAERTGGSVSTLTIQRTQQEDSAVYLCASSLGLARKETQYFGPGTRLLVL.

This clonotype was seen more than once but under ten times. V gene TRBV4-3 combines with J gene TRBJ2-3, with D possibly being TRBD2 (5 bases). V was pared by 2 bases and J by 4 bases, with 22 bases between. This CDR3 spans 18 amino acids. Germline loops: CDR1 LGHNA, CDR2 YSLEER. The CDR3 DNA is TGCGCCAGCAGCCAAAAAATGAAGGCCAGAGGGTCCTCAGATACGCAGTATTTT. Amino acid sequence: CASSQKMKARGSSDTQYF.

The J gene is TRBJ1-2, the V gene TRBV9; D remains ambiguous. Germline values: CDR1 SGDLS, CDR2 YYNGEE. The CDR3 totals 14 residues. V lost 1 base to trimming and J lost 1 base, with 8 bases between them. CDR3 nucleotides: TGTGCCAGCAGCGTATTGGTGGGTAACTATGGCTACACCTTC. Translating gives CASSVLVGNYGYTF.

This clonotype was detected a few times. The rearrangement joins TRBV29-1 to TRBJ2-7; D is unresolved. V lost 3 bases and J 0 bases, leaving 9 bases between the germline ends. The CDR3 covers 13 residues. The germline gives CDR1 SQVTM, CDR2 ANQGSEA. As DNA, the CDR3 is TGCAGCGTTGAGGATGGCACCTCCTACGAGCAGTACTTC. This encodes CSVEDGTSYEQYF.